Listed below are T cell receptor beta chains from one sample, sequenced in a study of cytomegalovirus exposure and HLA in healthy donors. The table came from immunoSEQ multiplex PCR; TCRdb's copy has only in-frame clones and leaves some out. Recorded for this sample: about 140,000 clones. The sequencing sample was made of PBMCs. Every receptor here comes from a woman aged 18-30 years in good health and CMV-seronegative. CDR3s include the opening cysteine and the closing phenylalanine or tryptophan. Fields, in order: D gene, V gene, J gene, CDR3 DNA, CDR3 protein. The D gene is left open where the match is weak.

TRBD1,TRBV5-6,TRBJ1-4,TGTGCCAGCAGCTTCAGGGCAGGGGGTAATGAAAAACTGTTTTTT,CASSFRAGGNEKLFF
NA,TRBV19,TRBJ1-2,TGTGCCAGTAGTCGGGGAGTGGGTAACTATGGCTACACCTTC,CASSRGVGNYGYTF
TRBD1,TRBV4-3,TRBJ1-1,TGCGCCAGCAGCCAAGGACAGGGGGTAGCCGAGGCTTTCTTT,CASSQGQGVAEAFF
TRBD2,TRBV5-6,TRBJ2-1,TGTGCCAGCAGCCTACCCGGGACTAGCGGGAGTCGGGATGAGCAGTTCTTC,CASSLPGTSGSRDEQFF
TRBD2,TRBV7-9,TRBJ2-7,TGTGCCAGCAGCTCACCCGGACTAGCGGGATCCTACGAGCAGTACTTC,CASSSPGLAGSYEQYF
TRBD1,TRBV7-9,TRBJ2-6,TGTGCCAGCAGCTTTAGGGACAGGGGCTTCTCTGGGGCCAACGTCCTGACTTTC,CASSFRDRGFSGANVLTF
NA,TRBV7-9,TRBJ2-1,TGTGCCAGCAGCCTACTAGTTCGTGAGCAGTTCTTC,CASSLLVREQFF
NA,TRBV9,TRBJ1-5,TGTGCCAGCAGCGTAGCTGGAGAAAGCAATCAGCCCCAGCATTTT,CASSVAGESNQPQHF
TRBD1,TRBV11-2,TRBJ2-7,TGTGCCAGCAGCTTCGGGACAGGGGAATACGAGCAGTACTTC,CASSFGTGEYEQYF
TRBD1,TRBV29-1,TRBJ1-2,TGCAGCGCTTCTACCGGGACAGGGTCTGGCTACACCTTC,CSASTGTGSGYTF
NA,TRBV7-2,TRBJ2-1,TGTGCCAGCAGCCGTGTGGTTAGCTCCTACAATGAGCAGTTCTTC,CASSRVVSSYNEQFF
TRBD1,TRBV7-6,TRBJ2-6,TGTGCCAGCAGCCGGGGACAGGGGGGCTCCGGGGCCAACGTCCTGACTTTC,CASSRGQGGSGANVLTF
NA,TRBV18,TRBJ2-1,TGTGCCAGCTCGGGTCAGGCCATTAACAATGAGCAGTTCTTC,CASSGQAINNEQFF
TRBD1,TRBV4-2,TRBJ2-6,TGTGCCAGCAGCCCTTCCGGGACAGGGGGGGTTGGGGCCAACGTCCTGACTTTC,CASSPSGTGGVGANVLTF
TRBD2,TRBV7-3,TRBJ2-3,TGTGCCAGCAGCCTGCGACTAGCGGGAGGCGTAGGGGATACGCAGTATTTT,CASSLRLAGGVGDTQYF
TRBD1,TRBV10-3,TRBJ2-1,TGTGCCATCAGTTTTGACAGGGTTAATGAGCAGTTCTTC,CAISFDRVNEQFF
NA,TRBV2,TRBJ2-1,TGTGCCAGCAGTGTCGAGAGGGACAATGAGCAGTTCTTC,CASSVERDNEQFF
TRBD1,TRBV7-7,TRBJ2-1,TGTGCCAGCAGTTTGACAGGGGATAACGAGCAGTTCTTC,CASSLTGDNEQFF
NA,TRBV7-9,TRBJ2-6,TGTGCCAGCAGCCCAGAAGACAGAATCCCTGGGGCCAACGTCCTGACTTTC,CASSPEDRIPGANVLTF
NA,TRBV5-6,TRBJ1-1,TGTGCCAGCAGCTTGGTCCCCGGGAACACTGAAGCTTTCTTT,CASSLVPGNTEAFF
NA,TRBV4-1,TRBJ1-1,TGCGCCAGCAGCCCTTCCGGGGGACCCAACCCCACTGAAGCTTTCTTT,CASSPSGGPNPTEAFF